This TCR beta chain derives from a study of T-cell reconstitution after alpha-beta-depleted transplantation in children. CDR1 and CDR2 (germline): SGHRS, YFSETQ. Trimming took 0 bases from V and 5 from J, leaving 8 bases between them. This CDR3 has 14 residues. Unique molecular identifiers were incorporated during preparation of the TCRbeta library. Using its own MiXCR run on the PCR reads, TCRdb lists one record per CDR3 protein. The repertoire holds 190,000 or so distinct CDR3 sequences, roughly 7.5% seen once, with around 2.7% in the top ten. This clonotype was recorded many times. V gene TRBV5-1 combines with J gene TRBJ1-4, with unresolved D. The specimen was PBMCs from the stem cell graft donor, collected from the stem cell graft. The receptor comes from a human donor who donated a stem cell graft to a child with Wiskott-Aldrich syndrome. The CDR3 reads CASSLDLGNEKLFF. CDR3 in DNA: TGCGCCAGCAGCTTGGATTTAGGAAATGAAAAACTGTTTTTT.